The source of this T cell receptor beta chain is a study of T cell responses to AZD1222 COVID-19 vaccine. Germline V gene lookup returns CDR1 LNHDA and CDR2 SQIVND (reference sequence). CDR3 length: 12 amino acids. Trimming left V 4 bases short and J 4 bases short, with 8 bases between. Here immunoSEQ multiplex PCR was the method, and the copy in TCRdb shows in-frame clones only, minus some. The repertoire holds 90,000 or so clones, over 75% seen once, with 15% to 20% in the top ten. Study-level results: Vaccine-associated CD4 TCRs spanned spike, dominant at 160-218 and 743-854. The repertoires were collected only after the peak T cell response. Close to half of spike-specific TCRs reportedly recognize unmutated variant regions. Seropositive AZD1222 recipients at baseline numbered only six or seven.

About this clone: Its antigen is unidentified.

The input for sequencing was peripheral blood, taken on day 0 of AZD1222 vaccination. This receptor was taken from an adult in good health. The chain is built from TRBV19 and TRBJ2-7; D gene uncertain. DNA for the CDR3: TGTGCCAGTAGTAAAGGAGATTACGAGCAGTACTTC. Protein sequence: CASSKGDYEQYF.